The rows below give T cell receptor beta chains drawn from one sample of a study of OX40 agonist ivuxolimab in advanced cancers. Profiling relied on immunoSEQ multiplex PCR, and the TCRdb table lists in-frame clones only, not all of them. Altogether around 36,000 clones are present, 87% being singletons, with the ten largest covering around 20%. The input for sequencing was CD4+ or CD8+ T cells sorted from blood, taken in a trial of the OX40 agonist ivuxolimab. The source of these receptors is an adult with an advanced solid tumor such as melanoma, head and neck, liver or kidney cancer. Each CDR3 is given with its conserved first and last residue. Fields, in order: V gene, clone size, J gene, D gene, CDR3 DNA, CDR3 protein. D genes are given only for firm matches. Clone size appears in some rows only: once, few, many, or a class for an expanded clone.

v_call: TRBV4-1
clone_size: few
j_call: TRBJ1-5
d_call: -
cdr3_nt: TGCGCCAGCAGCCAGACCTTCCCTCTCCAGCCCGATCAGCCCCAGCATTTT
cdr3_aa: CASSQTFPLQPDQPQHF

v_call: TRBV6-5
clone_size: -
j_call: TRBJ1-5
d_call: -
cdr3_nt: TGTGCCAGCAGTTCGTACGGAAAAAATCAGCCCCAGCATTTT
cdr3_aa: CASSSYGKNQPQHF

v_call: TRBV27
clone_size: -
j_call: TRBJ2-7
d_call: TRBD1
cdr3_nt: TGTGCCAGCAGTTTATCGATAGGGACAGGCACCTACGAGCAGTACTTC
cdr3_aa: CASSLSIGTGTYEQYF

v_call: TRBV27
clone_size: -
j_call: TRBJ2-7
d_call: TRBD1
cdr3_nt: TGTGCCAGCAGTTCGACCGGGACAGGCCTCTACGAGCAGTACTTC
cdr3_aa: CASSSTGTGLYEQYF

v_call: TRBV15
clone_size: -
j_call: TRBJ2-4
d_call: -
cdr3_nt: TGTGCCACCAGCAGCCACAGGAAAAACATTCAGTACTTC
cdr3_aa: CATSSHRKNIQYF

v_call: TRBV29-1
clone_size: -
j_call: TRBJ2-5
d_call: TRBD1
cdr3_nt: TGCAGCGTGGATCCTCAGGGGGTAGCAGAGACCCAGTACTTC
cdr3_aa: CSVDPQGVAETQYF

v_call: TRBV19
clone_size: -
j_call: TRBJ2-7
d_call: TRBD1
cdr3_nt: TGTGCCAGTAGTATCTCGGACAGGGCTTACGAGCAGTACTTC
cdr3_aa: CASSISDRAYEQYF

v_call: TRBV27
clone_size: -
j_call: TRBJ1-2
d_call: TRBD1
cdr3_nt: TGTGCCAGCAGTTTCCGGGACAGGGGGTATGGCTACACCTTC
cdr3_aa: CASSFRDRGYGYTF

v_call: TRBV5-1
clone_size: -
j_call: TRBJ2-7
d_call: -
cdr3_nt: TGCGCCAGCAGCTTGGATGTCGCATACGAGCAGTACTTC
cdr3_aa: CASSLDVAYEQYF

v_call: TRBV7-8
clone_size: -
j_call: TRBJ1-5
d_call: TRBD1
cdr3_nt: TGTGCCAGCAGCTTGGGGACAGGGGGTGGACAGCCCCAGCATTTT
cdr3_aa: CASSLGTGGGQPQHF

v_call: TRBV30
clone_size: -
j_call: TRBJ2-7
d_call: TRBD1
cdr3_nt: TGTGCCTGGAGTGTAATGACAGGGGTCGCCTACGAGCAGTACTTC
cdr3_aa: CAWSVMTGVAYEQYF

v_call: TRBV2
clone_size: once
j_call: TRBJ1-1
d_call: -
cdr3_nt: TGTGCCAGCAGTTCCCCAGACAGAGCCTCAAACATGAACACTGAAGCTTTCTTT
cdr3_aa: CASSSPDRASNMNTEAFF

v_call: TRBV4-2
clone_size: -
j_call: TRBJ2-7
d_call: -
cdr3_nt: TGTGCCAGCAGCTACGAGTATTCCCCCTACGAGCAGTACTTC
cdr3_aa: CASSYEYSPYEQYF

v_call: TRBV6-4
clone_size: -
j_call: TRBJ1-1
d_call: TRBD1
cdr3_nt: TGTGCCAGCAGAGACTTACGACAGGGGACCACTGAAGCTTTCTTT
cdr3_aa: CASRDLRQGTTEAFF

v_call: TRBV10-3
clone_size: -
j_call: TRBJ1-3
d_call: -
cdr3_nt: TGTGCCTCCTCTGGAAACACCATATATTTT
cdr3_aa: CASSGNTIYF

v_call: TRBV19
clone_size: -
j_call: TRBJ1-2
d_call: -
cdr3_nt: TGTGCCACCTTCGAGGGGTATGGCTACACCTTC
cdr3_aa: CATFEGYGYTF

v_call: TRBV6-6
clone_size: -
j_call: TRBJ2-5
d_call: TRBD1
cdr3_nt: TGTGCCAGCAGTAAGGACAGGTGGGAGACCCAGTACTTC
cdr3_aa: CASSKDRWETQYF

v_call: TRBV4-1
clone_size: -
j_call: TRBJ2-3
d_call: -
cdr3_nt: TGCGCCAGCAGCCAAGTATCCAGCACAGATACGCAGTATTTT
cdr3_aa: CASSQVSSTDTQYF

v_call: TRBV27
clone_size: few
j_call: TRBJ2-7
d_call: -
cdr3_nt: TGTGCCAGCAGGACTACGCCGGGACAAACTTACGAGCAGTACTTC
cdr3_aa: CASRTTPGQTYEQYF

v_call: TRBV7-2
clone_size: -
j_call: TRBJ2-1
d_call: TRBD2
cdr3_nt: TGTGCCAGCAGCTTAGCGCCTCTGGTTGGTAGCGGGGGGGCTTACAATGAGCAGTTCTTC
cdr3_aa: CASSLAPLVGSGGAYNEQFF

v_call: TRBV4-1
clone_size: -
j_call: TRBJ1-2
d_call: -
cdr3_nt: TGCGCCAGCAGCCAAGAACGGGGAAACTATGGCTACACCTTC
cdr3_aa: CASSQERGNYGYTF

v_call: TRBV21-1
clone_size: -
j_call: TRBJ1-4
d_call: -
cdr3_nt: TGTGCCAGCAGCAAAGAGAGCAGACCCGAAGAAAAACTGTTTTTT
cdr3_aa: CASSKESRPEEKLFF

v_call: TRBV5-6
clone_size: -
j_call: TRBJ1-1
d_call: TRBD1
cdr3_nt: TGTGCCAGCAGCTACGGGACAGTAGACACTGAAGCTTTCTTT
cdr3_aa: CASSYGTVDTEAFF

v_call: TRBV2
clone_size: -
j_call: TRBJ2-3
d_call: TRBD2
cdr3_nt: TGTGCATATCCGGGGGGAGATAGCACAGATACGCAGTATTTT
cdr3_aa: CAYPGGDSTDTQYF

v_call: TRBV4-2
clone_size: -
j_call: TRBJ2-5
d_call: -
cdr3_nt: TGTGCCAGCAGCCAAGGATTAGGTGAGACCCAGTACTTC
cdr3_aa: CASSQGLGETQYF

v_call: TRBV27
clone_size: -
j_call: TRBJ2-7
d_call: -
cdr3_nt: TGTGCCAGCAGTTTTACAGGTGACTACTACGAGCAGTACTTC
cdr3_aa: CASSFTGDYYEQYF

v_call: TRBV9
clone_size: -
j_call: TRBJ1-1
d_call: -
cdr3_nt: TGTGCCAGCAGCGTAGTTGGCGGGGAGGGGACTGAAGCTTTCTTT
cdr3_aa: CASSVVGGEGTEAFF

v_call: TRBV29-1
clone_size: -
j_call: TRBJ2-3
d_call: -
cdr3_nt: TGCAGCGTTGAAGATGAGACGTTAGATACGCAGTATTTT
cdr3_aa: CSVEDETLDTQYF

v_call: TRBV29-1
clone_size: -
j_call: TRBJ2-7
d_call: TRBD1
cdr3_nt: TGCAGCGGTGGGACAGGTAACTCCTACGAGCAGTACTTC
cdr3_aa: CSGGTGNSYEQYF

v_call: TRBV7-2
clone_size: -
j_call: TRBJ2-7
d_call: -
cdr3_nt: TGTGCCAGCGACGAGGGCGGTTGGGCCTACGAGCAGTACTTC
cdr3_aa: CASDEGGWAYEQYF

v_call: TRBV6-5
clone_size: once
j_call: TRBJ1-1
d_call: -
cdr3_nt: TGTGCCAGCAGTTCCTACGGGAACACTGAAGCTTTCTTT
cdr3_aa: CASSSYGNTEAFF

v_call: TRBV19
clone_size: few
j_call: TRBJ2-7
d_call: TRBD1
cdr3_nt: TGTGCCAGTACCGACAGGGACGTAGGGTACGAGCAGTACTTC
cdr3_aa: CASTDRDVGYEQYF

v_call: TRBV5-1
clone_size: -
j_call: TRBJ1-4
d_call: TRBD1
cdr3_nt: TGCGCCAGCAGCTTGGCGTTGGGACAGGAGGTAGGGAAACTGTTTTTT
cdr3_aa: CASSLALGQEVGKLFF

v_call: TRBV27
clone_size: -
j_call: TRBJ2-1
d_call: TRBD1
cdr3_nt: TGTGCCAGCAGTTCCCTGCTAAGACAGGGGGCTATTAAGGAGCAGTTCTTC
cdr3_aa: CASSSLLRQGAIKEQFF

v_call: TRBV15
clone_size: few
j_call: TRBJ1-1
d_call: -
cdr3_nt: TGTGCCACCAGCACTACTAAAGACCCTGACACTGAAGCTTTCTTT
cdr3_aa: CATSTTKDPDTEAFF

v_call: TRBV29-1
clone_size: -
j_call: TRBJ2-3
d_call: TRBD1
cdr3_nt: TGCAGCGTTGAGGGGGGGGACAGGGTTATAGCAGATACGCAGTATTTT
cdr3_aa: CSVEGGDRVIADTQYF

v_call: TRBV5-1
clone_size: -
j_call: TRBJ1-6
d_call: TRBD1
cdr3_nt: TGCGCCAGCAGCCCGGGACAGGGAAACGAAGGCTCACCCCTCCACTTT
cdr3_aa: CASSPGQGNEGSPLHF

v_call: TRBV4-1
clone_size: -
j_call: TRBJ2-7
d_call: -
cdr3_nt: TGCGCCAGCAGCCAAGGTTTTAGGGCTGGCGAGCAGTACTTC
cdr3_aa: CASSQGFRAGEQYF

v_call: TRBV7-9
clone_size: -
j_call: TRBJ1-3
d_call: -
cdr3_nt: TGTGCCAGCAGCTTAGTCGGCAACTCTGGAAACACCATATATTTT
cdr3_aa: CASSLVGNSGNTIYF

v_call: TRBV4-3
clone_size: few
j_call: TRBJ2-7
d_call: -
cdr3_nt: TGCGCCAGCAGCCAAGTTCCGGGGTTCGAGCAGTACTTC
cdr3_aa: CASSQVPGFEQYF

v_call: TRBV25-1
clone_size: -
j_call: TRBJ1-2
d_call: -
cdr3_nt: TGTGCCAGCAGTGGTGGGGTGGCGTACGGCTACACCTTC
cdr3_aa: CASSGGVAYGYTF

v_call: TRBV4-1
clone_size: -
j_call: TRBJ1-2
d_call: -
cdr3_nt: TGCGCCAGCAGCCAAGATCCAAGGCTTGCTAACTATGGCTACACCTTC
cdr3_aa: CASSQDPRLANYGYTF

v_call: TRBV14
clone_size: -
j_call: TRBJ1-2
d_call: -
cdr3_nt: TGTGCCAGCAGCCAAGACCTGATCTATGGCTACACCTTC
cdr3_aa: CASSQDLIYGYTF

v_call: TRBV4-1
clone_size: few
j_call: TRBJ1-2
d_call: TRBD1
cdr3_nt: TGCGCCAGCAGCCAACTGTCGACAGGGGGAGGTTATGGCTACACCTTC
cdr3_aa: CASSQLSTGGGYGYTF

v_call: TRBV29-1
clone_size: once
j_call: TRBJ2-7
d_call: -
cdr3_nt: TGCAGCGTTGAAGGGTCCTGGGCGGGGCCCGAGCAGTACTTC
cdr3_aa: CSVEGSWAGPEQYF

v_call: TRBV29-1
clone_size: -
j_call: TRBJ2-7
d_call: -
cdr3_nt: TGCAGCGTTGAAACCCCGGGACACTCCTACGAGCAGTACTTC
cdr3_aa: CSVETPGHSYEQYF

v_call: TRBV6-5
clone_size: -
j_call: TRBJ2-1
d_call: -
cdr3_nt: TGTGCCAGCAGTTACTCGATCCCCGGGACGGAGCAGTTCTTC
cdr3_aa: CASSYSIPGTEQFF

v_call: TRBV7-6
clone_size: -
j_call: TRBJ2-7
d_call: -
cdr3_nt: TGTGCCAGCAGCACGACCCCCACCGGCGGGGACTACGAGCAGTACTTC
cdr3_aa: CASSTTPTGGDYEQYF

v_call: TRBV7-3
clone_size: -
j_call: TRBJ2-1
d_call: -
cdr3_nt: TGTGCCAGCAGCTCGATCCCCAGCTCCTACAATGAGCAGTTCTTC
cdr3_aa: CASSSIPSSYNEQFF

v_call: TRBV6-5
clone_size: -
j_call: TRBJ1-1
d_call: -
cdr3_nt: TGTGCCAGCAGTTACGGAAGGACGGGGAACACTGAAGCTTTCTTT
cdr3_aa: CASSYGRTGNTEAFF

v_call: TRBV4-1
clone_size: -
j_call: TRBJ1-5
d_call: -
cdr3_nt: TGCGCCAGCAAAGCCGGGGAAATATACGAACAGCCCCAGCATTTT
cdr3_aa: CASKAGEIYEQPQHF

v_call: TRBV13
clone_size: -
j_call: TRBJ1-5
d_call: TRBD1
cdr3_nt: TGTGCCAGCAGCTTAGTTGGGACAGGGCAAGAGGAACATCAGCCCCAGCATTTT
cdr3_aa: CASSLVGTGQEEHQPQHF

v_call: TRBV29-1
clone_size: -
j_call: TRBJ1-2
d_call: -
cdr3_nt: TGCAGCGTTGAAGTGCAGGCGGGACCCCCTTTATATGGCTACACCTTC
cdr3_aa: CSVEVQAGPPLYGYTF

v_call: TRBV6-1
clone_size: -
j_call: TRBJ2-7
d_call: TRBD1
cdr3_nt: TGTGCCAGCAGCTGGACAGGGGAGGGTTTCGAGCAGTACTTC
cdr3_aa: CASSWTGEGFEQYF

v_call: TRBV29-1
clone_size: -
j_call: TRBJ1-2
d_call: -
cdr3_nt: TGCAGCGTTGAGTTACAGGGTTCCCCTAACTATGGCTACACCTTC
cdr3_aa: CSVELQGSPNYGYTF

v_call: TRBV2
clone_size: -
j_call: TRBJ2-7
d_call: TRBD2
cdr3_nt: TGTGCCAGCATTGAGCGGGGGATTTACGAGCAGTACTTC
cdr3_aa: CASIERGIYEQYF

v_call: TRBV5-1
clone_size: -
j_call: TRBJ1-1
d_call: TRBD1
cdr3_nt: TGCGCCAGCAGCTTAGTTCGGCAGGGGGACACTGAAGCTTTCTTT
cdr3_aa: CASSLVRQGDTEAFF

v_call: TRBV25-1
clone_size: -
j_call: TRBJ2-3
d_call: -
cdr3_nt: TGTGCCAGCAGTGGGATCGAGCTATTAACAGATACGCAGTATTTT
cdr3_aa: CASSGIELLTDTQYF